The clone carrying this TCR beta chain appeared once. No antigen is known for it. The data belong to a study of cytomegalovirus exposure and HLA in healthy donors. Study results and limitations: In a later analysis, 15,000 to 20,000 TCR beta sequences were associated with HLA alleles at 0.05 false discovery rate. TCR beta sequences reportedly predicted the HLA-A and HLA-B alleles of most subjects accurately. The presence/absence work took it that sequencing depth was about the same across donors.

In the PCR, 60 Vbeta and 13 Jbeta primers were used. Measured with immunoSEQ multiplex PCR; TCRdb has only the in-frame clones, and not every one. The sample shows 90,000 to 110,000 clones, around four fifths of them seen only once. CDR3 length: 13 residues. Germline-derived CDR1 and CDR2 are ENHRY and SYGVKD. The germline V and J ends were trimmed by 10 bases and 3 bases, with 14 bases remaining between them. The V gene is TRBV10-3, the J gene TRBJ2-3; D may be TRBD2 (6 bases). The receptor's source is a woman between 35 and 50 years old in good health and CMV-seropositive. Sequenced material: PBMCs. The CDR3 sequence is CATTSQVTDTQYF. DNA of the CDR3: TGTGCCACCACTAGCCAGGTGACAGATACGCAGTATTTT.